The clone carrying this T cell receptor beta chain occurred once. CDR1 and CDR2 (germline): MNHNS, SASEGT. The CDR3 consists of 16 residues. Losses at the gene ends were 3 bases for V and 0 bases for J; bases not matched to a gene: 1. This sample is drawn from a study of T cell repertoires in ileal Crohn's disease. Here immunoSEQ multiplex PCR was the method, and the copy in TCRdb shows in-frame clones only, minus some. The table records tens of thousands of clones, 80% of them present only once. This TCR came from an adult with Crohn's disease. The chain couples TRBV6-1 to TRBJ2-3; 12 nucleotides line up with TRBD2. Sequenced material: ileal tissue. The CDR3 DNA reads TGTGCCAGCAGTGACGGGACTAGCGGGAGCACAGATACGCAGTATTTT. This encodes CASSDGTSGSTDTQYF.